This T cell receptor (beta chain) originates from a study of CD8 T cells in Susac syndrome. TCR beta from blood CD8+ and CD4+ T cells was sequenced. V lost 8 bases, J lost 2 bases, and 1 base stayed unmatched. CDR1 is DFQATT and CDR2 is SNEGSKA in the germline V gene (reference sequence). This CDR3 is built from 11 residues. RNA, at about 0.45 to 1 ug, was reverse transcribed with random hexamers. TCRdb called the immunoSEQ multiplex PCR reads again in MiXCR, with one record for every CDR3 protein. The top ten clones hold 0.095% to 0.12% of a sample with roughly 200,000 distinct CDR3 sequences, 90% to 95% of them seen once.

The sequencing sample was made of CD4+ T cells from PBMCs. The rearrangement links TRBV20-1 to TRBJ2-5, with 8 bases aligning to TRBD2. The TCR sequence derives from a human donor in good health. CDR3 coding DNA: TGCAGTAGACTAGCGCAAGAGACCCAGTACTTC. It encodes CSRLAQETQYF.